These T cell receptor beta chains were read from a single sample in a study of cytomegalovirus exposure and HLA in healthy donors. The assay was immunoSEQ multiplex PCR, and TCRdb's table has in-frame clones only and misses some. The table counts 75,000 to 85,000 clones; about 0.5% lies in the top ten. What was sequenced was PBMCs. The receptors shown here come from a man aged 50 or older in good health and CMV-seronegative. CDR3s include the opening cysteine and the closing phenylalanine or tryptophan. D genes are given only for firm matches.

D	V	J	CDR3	DNA
TRBD2	TRBV6-6	TRBJ2-2	CASSPLAGVSTGELFF	TGTGCCAGCAGCCCACTAGCGGGGGTCTCCACCGGGGAGCTGTTTTTT
.	TRBV2	TRBJ2-1	CASRVTSGSYNEQFF	TGTGCCAGCAGGGTCACAAGCGGCTCCTACAATGAGCAGTTCTTC
.	TRBV18	TRBJ2-1	CASSPQGLNEQFF	TGTGCCAGCTCGCCCCAGGGTCTCAATGAGCAGTTCTTC
.	TRBV19	TRBJ1-2	CASSIFEAGHYGYTF	TGTGCCAGTAGTATCTTTGAGGCAGGGCACTATGGCTACACCTTC
TRBD1	TRBV27	TRBJ1-1	CASTSTGGTEAFF	TGTGCCAGCACCTCTACAGGGGGCACTGAAGCTTTCTTT
.	TRBV25-1	TRBJ1-3	CASSAGDGNTIYF	TGTGCCAGCAGTGCGGGGGACGGAAACACCATATATTTT
TRBD1	TRBV7-9	TRBJ1-6	CASSLLGQGYSPLHF	TGTGCCAGCAGCCTCCTAGGACAGGGATATTCACCCCTCCACTTT
TRBD1	TRBV18	TRBJ2-5	CASSPRGQQETQYF	TGTGCCAGCTCACCACGGGGACAGCAAGAGACCCAGTACTTC
TRBD2	TRBV7-6	TRBJ2-1	CASSSFSGGARNEQFF	TGTGCCAGCAGCTCATTTAGCGGGGGGGCCAGGAATGAGCAGTTCTTC
.	TRBV18	TRBJ2-3	CASSPGEGTDTQYF	TGTGCCAGCTCACCAGGTGAGGGCACAGATACGCAGTATTTT
.	TRBV2	TRBJ1-1	CASKRENTEAFF	TGTGCCAGCAAAAGAGAGAACACTGAAGCTTTCTTT
TRBD1	TRBV10-3	TRBJ1-1	CAISDQATGATEAFF	TGTGCCATCAGTGACCAAGCAACAGGGGCGACTGAAGCTTTCTTT
.	TRBV5-6	TRBJ1-2	CASSSTADYGYTF	TGTGCCAGCAGCTCAACAGCCGACTATGGCTACACCTTC
.	TRBV11-2	TRBJ2-7	CASSLRAARGDEQYF	TGTGCCAGCAGCTTAAGAGCGGCCAGGGGAGACGAGCAGTACTTC
TRBD2	TRBV9	TRBJ2-5	CASSGRLAHGKETQYF	TGTGCCAGCAGCGGTAGACTAGCCCACGGCAAAGAGACCCAGTACTTC
.	TRBV2	TRBJ1-5	CASSELQGGQPQHF	TGTGCCAGCAGCGAACTACAAGGGGGTCAGCCCCAGCATTTT
TRBD2	TRBV9	TRBJ2-5	CASSVDAGGYQETQYF	TGTGCCAGCAGCGTAGACGCGGGGGGGTACCAAGAGACCCAGTACTTC
TRBD1	TRBV19	TRBJ1-3	CASRTGTAGNTIYF	TGTGCCAGTAGAACCGGGACAGCTGGAAACACCATATATTTT
.	TRBV30	TRBJ2-3	CAWSAGYSTDTQYF	TGTGCCTGGAGTGCAGGATATAGCACAGATACGCAGTATTTT
TRBD1	TRBV30	TRBJ2-1	CAWSGRGTYNEQFF	TGTGCCTGGAGTGGCAGGGGGACCTACAATGAGCAGTTCTTC
.	TRBV5-1	TRBJ1-2	CASSLARGGNGYTF	TGCGCCAGCAGCTTGGCCCGGGGGGGGAATGGCTACACCTTC
TRBD1	TRBV18	TRBJ2-3	CASSRTRDRAADTQYF	TGTGCCAGCTCACGGACCCGGGACAGGGCAGCAGATACGCAGTATTTT
.	TRBV7-2	TRBJ1-5	CASSPGGVGGQPQHF	TGTGCCAGCAGCCCTGGGGGGGTCGGCGGGCAGCCCCAGCATTTT
.	TRBV2	TRBJ1-5	CASSERKGNQPQHF	TGTGCCAGCAGTGAGCGGAAGGGGAATCAGCCCCAGCATTTT
TRBD1	TRBV6-1	TRBJ1-2	CASSERVRQGPNYGYTF	TGTGCCAGCAGTGAAAGAGTGAGACAGGGTCCCAACTATGGCTACACCTTC
TRBD2	TRBV5-1	TRBJ2-7	CASSFAGGAYEQYF	TGCGCCAGCAGCTTCGCCGGGGGGGCCTACGAGCAGTACTTC
TRBD1	TRBV11-2	TRBJ2-7	CASSPQGQGIYEQYF	TGTGCCAGCAGCCCACAGGGACAGGGAATCTACGAGCAGTACTTC
TRBD1	TRBV6-1	TRBJ1-5	CASGERTGGRGPQHF	TGCGCCAGCGGCGAACGGACAGGGGGTCGTGGGCCCCAGCATTTT
TRBD1	TRBV7-8	TRBJ2-7	CASSTLQGPSYEQYF	TGTGCCAGCAGCACCCTACAGGGGCCCTCCTACGAGCAGTACTTC
TRBD1	TRBV25-1	TRBJ1-6	CASSEYRGQVGWNSPLHF	TGTGCCAGCAGTGAATATCGGGGACAGGTCGGTTGGAATTCACCCCTCCACTTT
.	TRBV5-8	TRBJ1-6	CASSAHRDSPLHF	TGTGCCAGCAGCGCGCACAGGGACTCACCCCTCCACTTT
.	TRBV14	TRBJ1-6	CASSQETVLRNSPLHF	TGTGCCAGCAGCCAAGAAACAGTTCTTAGAAATTCACCCCTCCACTTT
.	TRBV10-3	TRBJ1-1	CASLQGLNTEAFF	TGTGCCAGCCTTCAGGGTCTGAACACTGAAGCTTTCTTT
TRBD1	TRBV5-1	TRBJ2-7	CASSLTGESSYEQYF	TGCGCCAGCAGCTTGACAGGGGAGAGCTCCTACGAGCAGTACTTC
TRBD1	TRBV14	TRBJ1-1	CASRNRQGAEAFF	TGTGCCAGCAGGAATCGACAGGGGGCTGAAGCTTTCTTT
.	TRBV13	TRBJ1-2	CASSLRYHTF	TGTGCCAGCAGCTTACGTTATCACACCTTC
TRBD1	TRBV25-1	TRBJ2-5	CASSGKGAGGLATQYF	TGTGCCAGCAGTGGGAAGGGGGCAGGGGGCCTGGCGACCCAGTACTTC
.	TRBV4-3	TRBJ1-1	CASSLGQGAGVTEAFF	TGCGCCAGCAGCCTCGGTCAGGGAGCGGGGGTCACTGAAGCTTTCTTT
TRBD1	TRBV5-1	TRBJ1-4	CASSHRGTNEKLFF	TGCGCCAGCAGCCACAGGGGTACTAATGAAAAACTGTTTTTT
TRBD2	TRBV4-1	TRBJ2-5	CASSQRTSGGEGETQYF	TGCGCCAGCAGCCAACGCACTAGCGGGGGGGAGGGAGAGACCCAGTACTTC
.	TRBV6-5	TRBJ2-7	CASSWGRRGGPKQYF	TGTGCCAGCAGTTGGGGCCGGCGCGGTGGCCCCAAGCAGTACTTC
TRBD1	TRBV28	TRBJ1-1	CASGTVEAFF	TGTGCCAGCGGGACAGTCGAAGCTTTCTTT
TRBD1	TRBV18	TRBJ2-6	CASSPYFPTGDMGANVLTF	TGTGCCAGCTCACCATACTTCCCGACAGGGGATATGGGGGCCAACGTCCTGACTTTC
.	TRBV7-2	TRBJ1-5	CASSLGQNQPQHF	TGTGCCAGCAGCTTAGGACAGAATCAGCCCCAGCATTTT
TRBD1	TRBV28	TRBJ1-5	CASRTGTGGNQPQHF	TGTGCCAGCAGAACCGGGACAGGGGGCAATCAGCCCCAGCATTTT
.	TRBV19	TRBJ2-7	CASSPWDNAYEQYF	TGTGCCAGTAGTCCATGGGACAACGCCTACGAGCAGTACTTC
TRBD1	TRBV6-1	TRBJ1-4	CASSLQGNEKLFF	TGTGCCAGCAGTTTACAGGGGAATGAAAAACTGTTTTTT
TRBD1	TRBV2	TRBJ2-7	CASSGDRGGEQYF	TGTGCCAGCAGTGGTGACAGGGGCGGCGAGCAGTACTTC
TRBD1	TRBV19	TRBJ2-7	CASSIGGQGLGNEQYF	TGTGCCAGTAGTATCGGGGGACAGGGGTTGGGAAACGAGCAGTACTTC
.	TRBV5-1	TRBJ1-1	CASSFGHPNTEAFF	TGCGCCAGCAGCTTTGGACACCCGAACACTGAAGCTTTCTTT
TRBD1	TRBV28	TRBJ2-3	CASSRDRATDTQYF	TGTGCCAGCAGCCGGGACAGAGCCACAGATACGCAGTATTTT
.	TRBV6-6	TRBJ1-5	CASSYSKSSNQPQHF	TGTGCCAGCAGTTACTCGAAGTCCAGTAATCAGCCCCAGCATTTT